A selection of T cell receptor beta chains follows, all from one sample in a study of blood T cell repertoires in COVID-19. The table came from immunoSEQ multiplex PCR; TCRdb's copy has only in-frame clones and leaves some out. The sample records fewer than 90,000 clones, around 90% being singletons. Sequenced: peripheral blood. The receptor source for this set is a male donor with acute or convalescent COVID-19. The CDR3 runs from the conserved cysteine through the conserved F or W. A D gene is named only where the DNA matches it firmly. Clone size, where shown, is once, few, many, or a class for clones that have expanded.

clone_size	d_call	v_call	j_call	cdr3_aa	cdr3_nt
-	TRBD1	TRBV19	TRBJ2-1	CASSNGQGKIHEQFF	TGTGCCAGTAGTAATGGACAGGGTAAAATCCATGAGCAGTTCTTC
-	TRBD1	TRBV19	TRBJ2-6	CASDGQGWGGANVLTF	TGTGCCAGTGACGGACAGGGATGGGGTGGGGCCAACGTCCTGACTTTC
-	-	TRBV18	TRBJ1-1	CASSPVPHRTNTEAFF	TGTGCCAGCTCACCTGTGCCCCACAGAACCAACACTGAAGCTTTCTTT
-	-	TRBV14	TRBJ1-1	CASSQVFPRSTEAFF	TGTGCCAGCAGCCAAGTTTTTCCGAGGTCGACTGAAGCTTTCTTT
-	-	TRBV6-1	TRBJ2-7	CASSEIPGRSYEQYF	TGTGCCAGCAGTGAAATCCCCGGGAGATCCTACGAGCAGTACTTC
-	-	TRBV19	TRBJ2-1	CASTRRGYNEQFF	TGTGCCAGTACGAGGCGGGGTTACAATGAGCAGTTCTTC
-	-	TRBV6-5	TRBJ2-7	CASSSLAGSPSEQYF	TGTGCCAGCAGTTCCTTGGCGGGGTCTCCCTCCGAGCAGTACTTC
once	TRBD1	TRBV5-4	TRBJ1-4	CASSLTTGGGGNEKLFF	TGTGCCAGCAGCCTCACAACAGGGGGGGGAGGGAATGAAAAACTGTTTTTT
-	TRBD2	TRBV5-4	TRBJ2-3	CASSPGLASGGADTQYF	TGTGCCAGCAGCCCTGGCTTGGCTAGCGGGGGGGCAGATACGCAGTATTTT
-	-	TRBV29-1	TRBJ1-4	CSVDYFGHPTNEKLFF	TGCAGCGTTGATTATTTCGGACATCCAACTAATGAAAAACTGTTTTTT
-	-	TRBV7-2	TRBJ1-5	CASSFRVNQPQHF	TGTGCCAGCAGCTTCAGGGTCAACCAGCCCCAGCATTTT
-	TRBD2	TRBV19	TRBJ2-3	CASTPGGEDTQYF	TGTGCCAGTACCCCGGGGGGGGAAGATACGCAGTATTTT
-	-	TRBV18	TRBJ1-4	CASSLRGLATNEKLFF	TGTGCCAGCTCACTCAGAGGTCTCGCAACTAATGAAAAACTGTTTTTT
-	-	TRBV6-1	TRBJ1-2	CASSEDGPYGYTF	TGTGCCAGCAGTGAAGATGGGCCCTATGGCTACACCTTC
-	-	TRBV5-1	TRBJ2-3	CASSLGQLITDTQYF	TGCGCCAGCAGCTTGGGACAACTTATCACAGATACGCAGTATTTT
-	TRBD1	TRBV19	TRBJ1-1	CASSTRTGERNTEAFF	TGTGCCAGTAGTACCCGGACAGGGGAGAGAAACACTGAAGCTTTCTTT
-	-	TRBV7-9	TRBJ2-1	CASSRTNEQFF	TGTGCCAGCAGCCGGACTAATGAGCAGTTCTTC
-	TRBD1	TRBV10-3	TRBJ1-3	CAISGGTGFSGNTIYF	TGTGCCATCAGTGGGGGGACAGGGTTCTCTGGAAACACCATATATTTT
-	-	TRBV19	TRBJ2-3	CASSNRGLGSTDTQYF	TGTGCCAGTAGTAATCGGGGACTGGGTAGCACAGATACGCAGTATTTT
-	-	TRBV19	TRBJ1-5	CASSPRGQPQHF	TGTGCCAGTTCTCCACGGGGTCAGCCCCAGCATTTT
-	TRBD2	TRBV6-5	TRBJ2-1	CASKAGTSSYNEQFF	TGTGCCAGCAAAGCCGGGACTAGTAGCTACAATGAGCAGTTCTTC
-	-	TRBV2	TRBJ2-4	CASSEVQGNIQYF	TGTGCCAGCAGTGAAGTCCAGGGTAACATTCAGTACTTC
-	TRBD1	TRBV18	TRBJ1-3	CASSPGQGINTIYF	TGTGCCAGCTCACCGGGACAGGGGATAAACACCATATATTTT
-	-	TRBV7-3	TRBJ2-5	CASSPAAGAETQYF	TGTGCCAGCAGCCCCGCGGCGGGGGCGGAGACCCAGTACTTC
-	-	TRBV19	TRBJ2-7	CASSIGGFPLYEQYF	TGTGCCAGTAGTATAGGGGGCTTTCCCCTCTACGAGCAGTACTTC
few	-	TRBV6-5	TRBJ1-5	CASSYSGGGNQPQHF	TGTGCCAGCAGTTACTCAGGAGGAGGGAACCAGCCCCAGCATTTT
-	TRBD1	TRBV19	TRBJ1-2	CASSLQGDYGYTF	TGTGCCAGTAGCCTTCAGGGGGACTATGGCTACACCTTC
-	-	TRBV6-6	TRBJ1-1	CASSYRGANTEAFF	TGTGCCAGCAGTTACCGGGGGGCGAACACTGAAGCTTTCTTT
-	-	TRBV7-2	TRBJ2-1	CASSLGEVFSSYNEQFF	TGTGCCAGCAGCTTAGGAGAGGTATTTAGCTCCTACAATGAGCAGTTCTTC
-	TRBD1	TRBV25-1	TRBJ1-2	CASSVRQGEGYTF	TGTGCCAGCAGTGTTCGACAGGGTGAAGGCTACACCTTC
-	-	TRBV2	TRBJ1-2	CASSAGYGYTF	TGTGCCAGCAGTGCGGGCTATGGCTACACCTTC
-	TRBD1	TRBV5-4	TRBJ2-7	CASSGTGRAYEQYF	TGTGCCAGCAGCGGGACAGGGAGGGCCTACGAGCAGTACTTC
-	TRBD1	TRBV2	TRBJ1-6	CASIPRTGANSPLHF	TGTGCCAGCATCCCCCGGACAGGGGCTAATTCACCCCTCCACTTT
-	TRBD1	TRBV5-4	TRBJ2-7	CASSINTGTVYEQYF	TGTGCCAGCAGCATTAATACCGGGACAGTCTACGAGCAGTACTTC
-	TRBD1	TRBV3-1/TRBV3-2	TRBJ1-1	CASSQLDRTTEAFF	TGTGCCAGCAGCCAACTGGACAGGACCACTGAAGCTTTCTTT
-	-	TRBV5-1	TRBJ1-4	CASSPGGQNEKLFF	TGCGCCAGCTCTCCCGGGGGGCAGAATGAAAAACTGTTTTTT
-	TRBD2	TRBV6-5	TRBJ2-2	CASRKPSGGVGELFF	TGTGCCAGCAGGAAACCTAGCGGGGGGGTCGGGGAGCTGTTTTTT
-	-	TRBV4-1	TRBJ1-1	CASSLADTGPGTEAFF	TGCGCCAGCAGCCTCGCCGACACCGGGCCAGGGACTGAAGCTTTCTTT
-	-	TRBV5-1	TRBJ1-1	CASSLQQANTEAFF	TGCGCCAGCAGCTTGCAACAGGCTAACACTGAAGCTTTCTTT
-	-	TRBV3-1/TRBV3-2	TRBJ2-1	CASSQGGAYEQFF	TGTGCCAGCAGCCAAGGTGGAGCGTATGAGCAGTTCTTC
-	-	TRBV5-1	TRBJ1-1	CASSSTGREAFF	TGCGCCAGCAGCTCCACAGGGCGCGAAGCTTTCTTT
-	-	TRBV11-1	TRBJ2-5	CASSSRPGQSETQYF	TGTGCCAGCAGCTCCCGACCAGGACAGTCAGAGACCCAGTACTTC
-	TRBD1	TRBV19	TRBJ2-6	CASSNDRALGANVLTF	TGTGCCAGTAGTAATGACAGGGCGTTAGGGGCCAACGTCCTGACTTTC
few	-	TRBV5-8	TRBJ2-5	CASSLGSLGVAQYF	TGTGCCAGCAGCTTGGGGTCACTTGGAGTGGCCCAGTACTTC
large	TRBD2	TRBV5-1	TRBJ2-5	CASSSGLAGGRETQYF	TGCGCCAGCAGCTCGGGACTAGCGGGGGGTCGGGAGACCCAGTACTTC
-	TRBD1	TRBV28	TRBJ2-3	CASSPPHRGTQYF	TGTGCCAGCAGCCCTCCCCACAGGGGGACGCAGTATTTT
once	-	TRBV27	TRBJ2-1	CASSLLEGSEQFF	TGTGCCAGCAGTCTCTTGGAGGGTAGTGAGCAGTTCTTC
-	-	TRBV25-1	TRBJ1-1	CASSLKGGATEAFF	TGTGCCAGCAGCCTGAAGGGGGGGGCCACTGAAGCTTTCTTT
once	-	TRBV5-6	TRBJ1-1	CASSLLSGAQNTEAFF	TGTGCCAGCAGCTTGTTGAGTGGGGCCCAGAACACTGAAGCTTTCTTT
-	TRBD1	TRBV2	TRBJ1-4	CANTGTEVEKLFF	TGTGCCAACACTGGGACAGAGGTTGAAAAACTGTTTTTT
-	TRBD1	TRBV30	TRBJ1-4	CAWTTGGNEKLFF	TGTGCCTGGACGACAGGGGGAAATGAAAAACTGTTTTTT
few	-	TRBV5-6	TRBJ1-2	CASRRGQQAGGYTF	TGTGCCAGCAGACGCGGACAACAAGCTGGTGGCTACACCTTC
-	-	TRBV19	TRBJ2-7	CASSIGRDGSHEQYF	TGTGCCAGTAGTATTGGGAGAGACGGCAGTCACGAGCAGTACTTC
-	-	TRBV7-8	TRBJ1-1	CASSLVGGNTEAFF	TGTGCCAGCAGCTTAGTGGGGGGGAACACTGAAGCTTTCTTT
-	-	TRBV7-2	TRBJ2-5	CASSPTEFQETQYF	TGTGCCAGCAGCCCCACAGAGTTCCAAGAGACCCAGTACTTC
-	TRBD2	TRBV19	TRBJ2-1	CASSAPGTSGRNEQFF	TGTGCCAGTAGTGCCCCCGGGACTAGCGGGAGGAATGAGCAGTTCTTC
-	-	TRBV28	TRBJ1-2	CASTRSEANYGYTF	TGTGCCAGCACCCGGTCGGAGGCTAACTATGGCTACACCTTC
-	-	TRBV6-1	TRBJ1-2	CASSETGTVYGYTF	TGTGCCAGCAGTGAAACGGGAACGGTCTATGGCTACACCTTC